These T cell receptor beta chains were read from a single sample in a study of blood T cell repertoires in COVID-19. Here immunoSEQ multiplex PCR was the method, and the copy in TCRdb shows in-frame clones only, minus some. The table shows a few hundred thousand clones, with over 75% occurring only once. Material: peripheral blood. These receptors were collected from a woman in her forties or fifties who had recovered from COVID-19. Each CDR3 is given with its conserved first and last residue. A D gene is named only where the DNA matches it firmly. Clone size appears in some rows only: once, few, many, or a class for an expanded clone.

j_call: TRBJ2-7; d_call: .; clone_size: .; v_call: TRBV11-2; cdr3_aa: CASSRQAPSYEQYF; cdr3_nt: TGTGCCAGCAGCCGTCAGGCCCCCTCCTACGAGCAGTACTTC
j_call: TRBJ2-7; d_call: TRBD1; clone_size: .; v_call: TRBV7-4; cdr3_aa: CASSLYRGRKVHEQYF; cdr3_nt: TGTGCCAGCAGCTTATATAGGGGGCGGAAGGTACACGAGCAGTACTTC
j_call: TRBJ2-5; d_call: .; clone_size: .; v_call: TRBV7-2; cdr3_aa: CASSQAWGGGETQYF; cdr3_nt: TGTGCCAGCAGTCAAGCCTGGGGGGGCGGGGAGACCCAGTACTTC
j_call: TRBJ1-1; d_call: .; clone_size: .; v_call: TRBV18; cdr3_aa: CASSLARYGDTEAFF; cdr3_nt: TGTGCCAGCTCACTCGCGCGTTACGGGGACACTGAAGCTTTCTTT
j_call: TRBJ1-6; d_call: .; clone_size: .; v_call: TRBV28; cdr3_aa: CASSHRSPLHF; cdr3_nt: TGTGCCAGCAGTCACAGGTCTCCCCTCCACTTT
j_call: TRBJ1-4; d_call: TRBD1; clone_size: .; v_call: TRBV4-3; cdr3_aa: CASSQLTGGHEKLFF; cdr3_nt: TGCGCCAGCAGCCAACTCACAGGGGGCCATGAAAAACTGTTTTTT
j_call: TRBJ1-3; d_call: .; clone_size: .; v_call: TRBV7-9; cdr3_aa: CASSSDRPLSGNTIYF; cdr3_nt: TGTGCCAGCAGCAGCGACAGGCCCCTCTCTGGAAACACCATATATTTT
j_call: TRBJ1-2; d_call: .; clone_size: .; v_call: TRBV30; cdr3_aa: CAWSGLTVNYGYTF; cdr3_nt: TGTGCCTGGAGCGGGCTGACAGTTAACTATGGCTACACCTTC
j_call: TRBJ2-3; d_call: TRBD2; clone_size: .; v_call: TRBV28; cdr3_aa: CASSLPGRGGLDTQYF; cdr3_nt: TGTGCCAGCAGTTTGCCCGGGCGGGGGGGCCTGGATACGCAGTATTTT
j_call: TRBJ2-3; d_call: .; clone_size: .; v_call: TRBV2; cdr3_aa: CASSIEPADTQYF; cdr3_nt: TGTGCCAGCAGCATAGAACCGGCAGATACGCAGTATTTT
j_call: TRBJ2-7; d_call: TRBD2; clone_size: .; v_call: TRBV6-5; cdr3_aa: CASSPGLAGEYEQYF; cdr3_nt: TGTGCCAGCAGTCCGGGACTAGCGGGAGAATACGAGCAGTACTTC
j_call: TRBJ2-1; d_call: .; clone_size: .; v_call: TRBV7-2; cdr3_aa: CASSSDSGSPYNEQFF; cdr3_nt: TGTGCCAGCAGCTCAGACTCCGGGTCCCCCTACAATGAGCAGTTCTTC
j_call: TRBJ2-7; d_call: .; clone_size: .; v_call: TRBV3-1/TRBV3-2; cdr3_aa: CASSQAPGLVQYF; cdr3_nt: TGTGCCAGCAGCCAAGCTCCGGGACTTGTGCAGTACTTC
j_call: TRBJ2-5; d_call: TRBD2; clone_size: .; v_call: TRBV27; cdr3_aa: CASSFGTSGVETQYF; cdr3_nt: TGTGCCAGCAGTTTCGGGACTAGCGGGGTAGAGACCCAGTACTTC
j_call: TRBJ2-3; d_call: TRBD1; clone_size: .; v_call: TRBV4-3; cdr3_aa: CASSQESGGYTDTQYF; cdr3_nt: TGCGCCAGCAGCCAAGAGTCAGGGGGCTACACAGATACGCAGTATTTT
j_call: TRBJ1-4; d_call: .; clone_size: .; v_call: TRBV10-3; cdr3_aa: CAIIPFGGNEKLFF; cdr3_nt: TGTGCCATCATTCCTTTTGGCGGAAATGAAAAACTGTTTTTT
j_call: TRBJ2-7; d_call: TRBD1; clone_size: .; v_call: TRBV27; cdr3_aa: CASSLSQGAGYEQYF; cdr3_nt: TGTGCCAGCAGTTTATCACAGGGGGCGGGCTACGAGCAGTACTTC
j_call: TRBJ2-3; d_call: TRBD2; clone_size: once; v_call: TRBV24-1; cdr3_aa: CATSDFGGRATDTQYF; cdr3_nt: TGTGCCACCAGTGATTTTGGCGGGAGGGCGACAGATACGCAGTATTTT
j_call: TRBJ2-3; d_call: TRBD2; clone_size: .; v_call: TRBV11-3; cdr3_aa: CASSSGLAGGDTQYF; cdr3_nt: TGTGCCAGCAGCTCAGGACTAGCGGGAGGAGACACGCAGTATTTT
j_call: TRBJ1-2; d_call: .; clone_size: .; v_call: TRBV4-3; cdr3_aa: CASSQAVRGSGYTF; cdr3_nt: TGCGCCAGCAGCCAAGCTGTCAGGGGTTCTGGCTACACCTTC
j_call: TRBJ2-1; d_call: TRBD2; clone_size: .; v_call: TRBV9; cdr3_aa: CASSGGPGRATEQFF; cdr3_nt: TGTGCCAGCAGCGGGGGACCCGGGAGGGCCACTGAGCAGTTCTTC
j_call: TRBJ2-7; d_call: TRBD2; clone_size: .; v_call: TRBV18; cdr3_aa: CASSPWGGLVDEQYF; cdr3_nt: TGTGCCAGCTCACCCTGGGGGGGACTAGTCGACGAGCAGTACTTC